The 14 T cell receptor beta chains below come from one sample, sequenced in a study of blood T cell repertoires in COVID-19. The method was immunoSEQ multiplex PCR; TCRdb's version includes in-frame clones alone and lacks a portion of them. This sample yields under 200,000 clones, of which over 75% are seen a single time; approximately 0.5% belongs to the top ten. Sequenced material: peripheral blood. The source is a man in his fifties or sixties with acute or convalescent COVID-19.

J is TRBJ2-5 and V is TRBV18; maybe TRBD1 (5 bases). The V end was cut by 3 bases, the J end by 2 bases, with 7 bases between. CDR3 length equals 13 residues. Germline loops: CDR1 KGHSH, CDR2 LQKENI. In nucleotides, the CDR3 is TGTGCCAGCTCACCGACAGCGCAAGAGACCCAGTACTTC. Translation: CASSPTAQETQYF.

This rearrangement joins TRBV9 to TRBJ1-4, with 9 bases lining up with TRBD1. V lost 2 bases and J lost 11; bases outside the gene matches: 4. Per the germline V gene, CDR1 is SGDLS and CDR2 is YYNGEE. The CDR3 sequence is 13 residues long. The CDR3 nucleotides read TGTGCCAGCAGCGTTCGGACAGGGGAGAAACTGTTTTTT. Translation gives CASSVRTGEKLFF.

This clone was seen a single time. The genes are TRBV7-2 and TRBJ2-1; the D gene is possibly TRBD2 (6 bases). CDR3 length: 15 residues. V lost 6 bases and J 0 bases, leaving 12 bases between the germline ends. The V gene's germline CDR1 is SGHTA and CDR2 FQGNSA. CDR3 residues: CASRLDYLSYNEQFF. The CDR3 DNA is TGTGCCAGCAGATTGGACTACCTCTCCTACAATGAGCAGTTCTTC. The full variable domain, its missing parts supplied by reference TRBV7-2 and TRBJ2-1, is GAGVSQSPSNKVTEKGKDVELRCDPISGHTALYWYRQSLGQGLEFLIYFQGNSAPDKSGLPSDRFSAERTGGSVSTLTIQRTQQEDSAVYLCASRLDYLSYNEQFFGPGTRLTVL.

The V call is TRBV5-8, the J call TRBJ1-4; D might be TRBD1 (6 bases). CDR3 length equals 15 residues. Trimming took off 8 bases at V and 0 bases at J, with 14 bases between the two ends. From germline, CDR1 is SGHTS and CDR2 YDEGEE. The CDR3 DNA follows: TGTGCCAGTTCCCACCGACAGGCAACTAATGAAAAACTGTTTTTT. Its translation is CASSHRQATNEKLFF.

The chain has TRBV5-1 and TRBJ2-7; the match to TRBD2 covers 8 bases. CDR3 size: 17 residues. In germline, CDR1 is SGHRS, CDR2 YFSETQ. The J segment lost 5 bases and the V segment lost 6 bases, leaving 19 bases of the junction unmatched. Here the CDR3 reads CASTRGGRLIRRHEQYF. DNA of the CDR3: TGCGCCAGCACCCGGGGGGGGAGGTTAATCCGCCGCCACGAGCAGTACTTC. Supplemented by reference TRBV5-1 and TRBJ2-7, the full variable domain reads KAGVTQTPRYLIKTRGQQVTLSCSPISGHRSVSWYQQTPGQGLQFLFEYFSETQRNKGNFPGRFSGRQFSNSRSEMNVSTLELGDSALYLCASTRGGRLIRRHEQYFGPGTRLTVT.

This chain connects TRBV11-2 to TRBJ2-3; D possibly corresponds to TRBD2 (5 bases). The V end lost 4 bases, the J end lost 0 bases, and 11 bases lay between the germline ends. This CDR3 region has 15 residues. Germline lookup yields CDR1 SGHAT and CDR2 FQNNGV. The DNA of the CDR3 is TGTGCCAGCAGCTCCGCAAGGAGGAGCACAGATACGCAGTATTTT. Protein product: CASSSARRSTDTQYF.

The chain recombines TRBV27 with TRBJ2-3, with 8 bases fitting TRBD2. The CDR3 is made up of 18 amino acids. Germline CDR1 MNHEY, CDR2 SMNVEV (reference sequence). Trimming cost V 5 bases and J 1 base; bases outside gene matches: 14. CDR3 amino acids: CASSNYPPGLGGTDTQYF. In DNA, the CDR3 is TGTGCCAGCAGTAACTATCCCCCGGGACTAGGGGGCACAGATACGCAGTATTTT.

The chain is built from TRBV7-2 and TRBJ2-1; 11 bases align to TRBD2. CDR3 length equals 15 residues. The junction had 8 bases not matched to a gene; V was cut back by 5 bases and J by 8 bases. CDR1 is SGHTA and CDR2 is FQGNSA in the germline V gene. The CDR3 sequence: CASSPGLAEGDEQFF. CDR3 coding DNA: TGTGCCAGCAGCCCGGGACTAGCGGAGGGCGATGAGCAGTTCTTC.

The gene calls are TRBV5-4 and TRBJ1-4; tentative D call: TRBD1 (6 bases). The CDR3 contains 14 residues. Germline V gene sequence: CDR1 SGHNT, CDR2 YYREEE (reference sequence). V was clipped by 4 bases and J by 8 bases, with 15 bases between them. CDR3 sequence (DNA): TGTGCCAGCAGCGGGGGCAGTGAAGGGGAAAAACTGTTTTTT. This gives the protein CASSGGSEGEKLFF.

The V and J genes are TRBV12-1 and TRBJ2-5; the table's D call TRBD1 went unverified against the DNA. TRBV12-1 is annotated as a pseudogene. The length of the CDR3 is 15 residues. The CDR3: CASSFEVQYQETQYF. The CDR3 DNA reads TGTGCCAGCAGCTTTGAAGTCCAGTACCAAGAGACCCAGTACTTC.

The chain has TRBV11-2 and TRBJ2-4, with 12 bases fitting TRBD2. Germline lookup yields CDR1 SGHAT and CDR2 FQNNGV. CDR3 length: 16 residues. J gave up 7 bases and V 4 bases, and 8 bases lay outside the gene matches. Here the CDR3 DNA reads TGTGCCAGCAGCTCTTGGACTAGCGGGAAGGCGAACATTCAGTACTTC. Translation: CASSSWTSGKANIQYF.

DNA of the CDR3: TGTGCCAGCAGCCCCCCGGGGGATGGGGCCAACGTCCTGACTTTC. As protein: CASSPPGDGANVLTF. The rearrangement links TRBV27 to TRBJ2-6, with a tentative D call TRBD2 (6 bases). This CDR3 region has 15 residues. Germline CDR1 and CDR2: MNHEY and SMNVEV (reference sequence). The V and J ends lost 6 bases and 3 bases respectively, with 12 bases between them. The full variable domain, rest sourced from reference TRBV27 and TRBJ2-6, is EAQVTQNPRYLITVTGKKLTVTCSQNMNHEYMSWYRQDPGLGLRQIYYSMNVEVTDKGDVPEGYKVSRKEKRNFPLILESPSPNQTSLYFCASSPPGDGANVLTFGAGSRLTVL.

This clone was counted only a few times. V gene TRBV7-2 combines with J gene TRBJ1-6; 10 bases match TRBD1. The CDR3 sequence is 15 residues long. Germline values: CDR1 SGHTA, CDR2 FQGNSA. V shed 2 bases, J shed 7 bases, and the junction held 2 bases outside the gene matches. This CDR3 is CASSLLTGGNSPLHF. The CDR3 nucleotides are TGTGCCAGCAGCTTATTGACAGGGGGCAATTCACCCCTCCACTTT.

CDR3 bases: TGTGCCACCAGCCGAGGGAGAGCGTATGGCTACACCTTC. It translates to CATSRGRAYGYTF. This rearrangement joins TRBV24-1 to TRBJ1-2; D gene ambiguous. Trimming left V 7 bases short and J 5 bases short, with 13 bases between. Germline-derived CDR1 and CDR2 are KGHDR and SFDVKD. The CDR3 runs 13 residues.